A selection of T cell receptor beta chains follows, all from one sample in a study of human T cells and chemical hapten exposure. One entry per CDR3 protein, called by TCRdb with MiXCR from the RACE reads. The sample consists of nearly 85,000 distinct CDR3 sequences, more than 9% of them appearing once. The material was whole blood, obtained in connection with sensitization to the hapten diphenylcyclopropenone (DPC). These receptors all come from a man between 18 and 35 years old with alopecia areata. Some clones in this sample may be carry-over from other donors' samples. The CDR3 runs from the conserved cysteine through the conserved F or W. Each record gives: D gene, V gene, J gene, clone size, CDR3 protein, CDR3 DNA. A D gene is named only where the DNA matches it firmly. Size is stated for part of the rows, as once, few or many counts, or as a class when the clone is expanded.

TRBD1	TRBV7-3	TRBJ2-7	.	CASSPGTGSNEQYF	TGTGCCAGCAGCCCAGGGACAGGTTCTAACGAGCAGTACTTC
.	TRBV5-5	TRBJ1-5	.	CASSLEGQTDQPQHF	TGTGCCAGCAGCTTGGAGGGCCAGACTGATCAGCCCCAGCATTTT
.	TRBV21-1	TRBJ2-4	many	CASSKAGGGSNIQYF	TGTGCCAGCAGCAAAGCTGGAGGGGGCTCAAACATTCAGTACTTC
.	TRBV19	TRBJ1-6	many	CASRIDLQTADPYNSPLHF	TGTGCCAGTAGAATAGACCTCCAGACCGCGGACCCCTATAATTCACCCCTCCACTTT
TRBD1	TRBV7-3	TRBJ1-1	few	CASSLWQGGRTEAFF	TGTGCCAGCAGCTTATGGCAGGGGGGCCGGACTGAAGCTTTCTTT
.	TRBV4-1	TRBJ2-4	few	CASSQELVRSIQYF	TGCGCCAGCAGCCAAGAGCTGGTTAGGTCTATTCAGTACTTC
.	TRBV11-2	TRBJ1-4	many	CASSVNPGSRYEKLFF	TGTGCCAGCAGCGTTAACCCAGGGAGCCGTTATGAAAAACTGTTTTTT
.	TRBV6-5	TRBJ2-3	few	CASGPSTDTQYF	TGTGCCAGCGGACCTAGCACAGATACGCAGTATTTT
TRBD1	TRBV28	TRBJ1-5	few	CASNPGQGGQPQHF	TGTGCCAGCAATCCCGGACAGGGGGGTCAGCCCCAGCATTTT
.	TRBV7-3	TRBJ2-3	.	CASASPGGTDTQYF	TGTGCCAGCGCCTCCCCCGGCGGCACAGATACGCAGTATTTT
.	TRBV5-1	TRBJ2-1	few	CASSGEGLTYNEQFF	TGCGCCAGCAGCGGGGAAGGACTAACATACAATGAGCAGTTCTTC
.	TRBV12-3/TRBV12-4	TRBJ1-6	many	CASSLTGPPLHF	TGTGCCAGCAGTTTAACGGGACCTCCCCTCCACTTT
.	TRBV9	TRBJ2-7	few	CASSVTDYEQYF	TGTGCCAGCAGCGTGACCGATTACGAGCAGTACTTC
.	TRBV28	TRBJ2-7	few	CASSLRGSYEQYF	TGTGCCAGCAGTTTGAGGGGGTCCTACGAGCAGTACTTC
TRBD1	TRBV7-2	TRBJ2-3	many	CASSLDSTGRSTDTQYF	TGTGCCAGCAGCTTAGACTCGACAGGGAGAAGCACAGATACGCAGTATTTT
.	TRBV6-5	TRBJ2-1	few	CASSYPRGEYNEQFF	TGTGCCAGCAGTTACCCCAGGGGCGAATACAATGAGCAGTTCTTC
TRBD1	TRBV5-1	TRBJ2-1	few	CASSGYRQGNEQFF	TGCGCCAGCAGCGGATATCGACAGGGCAATGAGCAGTTCTTC
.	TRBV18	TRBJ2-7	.	CASSPPGTTYEQYF	TGTGCCAGCTCACCACCAGGCACAACCTACGAGCAGTACTTC
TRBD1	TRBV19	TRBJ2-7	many	CASSIDQGGRNEQYF	TGTGCCAGTAGTATAGATCAAGGGGGCCGGAACGAGCAGTACTTC
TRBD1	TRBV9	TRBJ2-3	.	CASSPRDRPPDTQYF	TGTGCCAGCAGCCCACGGGACAGGCCCCCAGATACGCAGTATTTT
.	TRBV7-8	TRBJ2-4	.	CASSPLFAEVAKNIQYF	TGTGCCAGCAGCCCCCTGTTCGCCGAGGTCGCCAAAAACATTCAGTACTTC
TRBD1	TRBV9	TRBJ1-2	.	CASSVPPTGADGYTF	TGTGCCAGCAGCGTCCCCCCTACAGGGGCGGATGGCTACACCTTC
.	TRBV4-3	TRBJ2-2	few	CASSPQLGGELFF	TGCGCCAGCAGTCCCCAATTGGGCGGGGAGCTGTTTTTT
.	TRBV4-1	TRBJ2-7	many	CASSQEGGYYEQYF	TGCGCCAGCAGCCAAGAAGGAGGGTACTACGAGCAGTACTTC
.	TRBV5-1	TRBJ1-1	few	CASSMAGPRNTEAFF	TGCGCCAGCAGCATGGCCGGGCCTCGGAACACTGAAGCTTTCTTT
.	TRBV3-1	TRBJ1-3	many	CASSQGNTIYF	TGTGCCAGCAGTCAGGGAAACACCATATATTTT
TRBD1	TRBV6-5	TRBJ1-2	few	CASRRQGTNYGYTF	TGTGCCAGCAGACGACAGGGAACTAACTATGGCTACACCTTC
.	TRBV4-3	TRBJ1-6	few	CASSQVQAIAPLHF	TGCGCCAGCAGCCAAGTACAGGCTATAGCGCCCCTCCACTTT
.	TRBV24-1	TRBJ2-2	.	CATSGRTGELFF	TGTGCCACCAGTGGGCGAACCGGGGAGCTGTTTTTT
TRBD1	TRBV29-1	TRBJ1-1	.	CSSVRDRSTEAFF	TGCAGCTCCGTCCGGGACAGGAGCACTGAAGCTTTCTTT
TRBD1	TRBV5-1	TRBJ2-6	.	CASVDRAGANVLTF	TGCGCCAGTGTGGACAGGGCTGGGGCCAACGTCCTGACTTTC
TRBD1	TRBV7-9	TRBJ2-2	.	CASSPQPGQANTGELFF	TGTGCCAGCAGCCCCCAGCCGGGACAGGCGAACACCGGGGAGCTGTTTTTT
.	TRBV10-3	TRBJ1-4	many	CAISESGGGNEKLFF	TGTGCCATCAGTGAGTCGGGTGGAGGGAATGAAAAACTGTTTTTT
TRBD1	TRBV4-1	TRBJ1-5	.	CASSQAGTGSNQPQHF	TGCGCCAGCAGCCAAGCCGGGACAGGATCCAATCAGCCCCAGCATTTT
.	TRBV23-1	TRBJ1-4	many	CASSQPGQKREELFF	TGCGCCAGCAGTCAGCCGGGACAAAAGAGAGAGGAACTGTTTTTT
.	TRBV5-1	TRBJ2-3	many	CASSLARDIVADTQYF	TGCGCCAGCAGCTTGGCCCGGGACATAGTGGCAGATACGCAGTATTTT
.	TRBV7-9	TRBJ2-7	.	CASSLSGTATYEQYF	TGTGCCAGCAGCTTATCCGGGACGGCGACCTACGAGCAGTACTTC
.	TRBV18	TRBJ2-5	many	CASSPGVSQETQYF	TGTGCCAGCTCACCGGGGGTATCCCAAGAGACCCAGTACTTC
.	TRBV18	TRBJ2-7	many	CASSPLAREQYF	TGTGCCAGCTCACCGCTAGCAAGGGAGCAGTACTTC
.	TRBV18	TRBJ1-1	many	CASSPPTGGSVWGNTEAFF	TGTGCCAGCTCACCACCCACAGGAGGGTCCGTTTGGGGGAACACTGAAGCTTTCTTT
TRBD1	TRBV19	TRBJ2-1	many	CASRARGQGKRNEQFF	TGTGCCAGTAGGGCCCGGGGACAGGGAAAACGGAATGAGCAGTTCTTC
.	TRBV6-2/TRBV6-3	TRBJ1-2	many	CASGREFGYTF	TGTGCCAGCGGCAGGGAGTTTGGCTACACCTTC
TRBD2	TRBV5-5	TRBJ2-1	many	CASMTSGGYNEQFF	TGTGCCAGCATGACTAGCGGGGGCTACAATGAGCAGTTCTTC